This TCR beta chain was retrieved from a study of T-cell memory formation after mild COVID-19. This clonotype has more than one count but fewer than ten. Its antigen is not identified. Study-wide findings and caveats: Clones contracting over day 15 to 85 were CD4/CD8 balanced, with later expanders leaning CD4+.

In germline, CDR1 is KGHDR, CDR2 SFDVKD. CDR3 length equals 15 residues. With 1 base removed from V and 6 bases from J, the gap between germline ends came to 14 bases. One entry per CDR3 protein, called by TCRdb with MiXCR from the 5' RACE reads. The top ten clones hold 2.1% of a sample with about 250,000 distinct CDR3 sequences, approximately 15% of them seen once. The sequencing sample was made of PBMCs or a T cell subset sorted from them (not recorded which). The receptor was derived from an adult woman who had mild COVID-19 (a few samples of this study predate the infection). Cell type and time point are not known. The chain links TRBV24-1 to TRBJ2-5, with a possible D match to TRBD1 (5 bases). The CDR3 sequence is CATSDFGQGGKTQYF. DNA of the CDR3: TGTGCCACCAGTGATTTTGGCCAGGGTGGTAAGACCCAGTACTTC.